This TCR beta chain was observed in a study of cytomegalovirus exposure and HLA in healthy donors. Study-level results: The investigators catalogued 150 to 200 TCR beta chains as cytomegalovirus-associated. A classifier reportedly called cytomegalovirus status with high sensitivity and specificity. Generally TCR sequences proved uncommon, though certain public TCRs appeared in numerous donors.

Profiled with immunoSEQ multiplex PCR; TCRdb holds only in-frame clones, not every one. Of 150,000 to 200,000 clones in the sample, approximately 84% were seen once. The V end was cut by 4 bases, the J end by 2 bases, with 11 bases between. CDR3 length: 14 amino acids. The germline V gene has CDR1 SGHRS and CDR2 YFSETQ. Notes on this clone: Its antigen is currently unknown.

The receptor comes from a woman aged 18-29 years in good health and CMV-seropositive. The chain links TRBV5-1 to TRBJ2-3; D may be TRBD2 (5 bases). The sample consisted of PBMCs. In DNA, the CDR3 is TGCGCCAGCAGCCCCGTCGGACTCACAGATACGCAGTATTTT. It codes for CASSPVGLTDTQYF.